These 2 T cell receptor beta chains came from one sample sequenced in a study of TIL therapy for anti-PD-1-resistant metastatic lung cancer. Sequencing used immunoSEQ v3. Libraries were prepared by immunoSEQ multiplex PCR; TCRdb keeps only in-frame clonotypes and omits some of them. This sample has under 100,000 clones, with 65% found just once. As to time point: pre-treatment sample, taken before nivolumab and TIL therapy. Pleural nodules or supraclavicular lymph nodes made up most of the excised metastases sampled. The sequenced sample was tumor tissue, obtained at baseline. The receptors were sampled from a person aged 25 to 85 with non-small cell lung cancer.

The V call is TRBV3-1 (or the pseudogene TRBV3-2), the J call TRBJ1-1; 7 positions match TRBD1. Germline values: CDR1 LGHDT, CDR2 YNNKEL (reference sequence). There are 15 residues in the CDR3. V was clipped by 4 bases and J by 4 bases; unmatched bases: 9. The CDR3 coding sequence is TGTGCCAGCAGCCCCTCGGACAGGCGGGGCACTGAAGCTTTCTTT. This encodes CASSPSDRRGTEAFF.

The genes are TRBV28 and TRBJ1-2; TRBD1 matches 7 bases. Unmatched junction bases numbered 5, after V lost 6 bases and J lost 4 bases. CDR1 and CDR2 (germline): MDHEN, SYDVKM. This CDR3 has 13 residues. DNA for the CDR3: TGTGCCAGCAGGTCCACAGGGGTCTATGGCTACACCTTC. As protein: CASRSTGVYGYTF.